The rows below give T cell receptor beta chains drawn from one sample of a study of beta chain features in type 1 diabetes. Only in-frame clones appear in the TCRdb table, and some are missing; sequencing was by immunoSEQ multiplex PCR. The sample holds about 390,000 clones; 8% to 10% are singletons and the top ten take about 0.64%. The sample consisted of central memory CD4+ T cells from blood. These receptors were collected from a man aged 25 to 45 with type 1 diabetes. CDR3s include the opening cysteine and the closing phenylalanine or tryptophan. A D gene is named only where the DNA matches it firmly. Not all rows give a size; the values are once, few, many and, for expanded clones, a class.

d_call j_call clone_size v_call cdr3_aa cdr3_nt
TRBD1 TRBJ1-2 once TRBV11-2 CASSSFFRQGGYGYTF TGTGCCAGCAGCTCCTTCTTCCGACAGGGAGGCTATGGCTACACCTTC
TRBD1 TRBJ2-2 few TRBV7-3 CASSLQGANTGELFF TGTGCCAGCAGCTTACAGGGGGCGAACACCGGGGAGCTGTTTTTT
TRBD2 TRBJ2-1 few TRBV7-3 CASSPGTRSQFF TGTGCCAGCAGCCCTGGGACTAGAAGTCAGTTCTTC
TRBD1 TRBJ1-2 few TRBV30 CAWSSGQTNYGYTF TGTGCCTGGAGCTCGGGACAGACCAACTATGGCTACACCTTC
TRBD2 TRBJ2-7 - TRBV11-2 CASSGGGKYEQYF TGTGCCAGCAGCGGCGGGGGAAAATACGAGCAGTACTTC
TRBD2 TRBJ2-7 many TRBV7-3 CASSQSTSSYEQYF TGTGCCAGCAGCCAATCGACTAGCTCTTACGAGCAGTACTTC
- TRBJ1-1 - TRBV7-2 CASTIGYVTEAFF TGTGCCAGCACCATCGGGTATGTCACTGAAGCTTTCTTT
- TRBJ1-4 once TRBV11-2 CASSFSENEKLFF TGTGCCAGCAGCTTTTCAGAGAATGAAAAACTGTTTTTT
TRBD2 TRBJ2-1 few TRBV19 CASSERTSGNNEQFF TGTGCCAGTAGTGAACGGACTAGCGGAAACAATGAGCAGTTCTTC
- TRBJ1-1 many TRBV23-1 CASSEGTDEAFF TGCGCCAGCAGTGAGGGGACGGACGAAGCTTTCTTT
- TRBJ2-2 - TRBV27 CASSVLGAKGTGELFF TGTGCCAGCAGTGTCCTTGGCGCGAAGGGCACCGGGGAGCTGTTTTTT
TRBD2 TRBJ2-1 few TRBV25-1 CASSEYRAGGMNEQFF TGTGCCAGCAGTGAATACCGAGCGGGAGGGATGAATGAGCAGTTCTTC
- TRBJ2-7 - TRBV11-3 CASSPRNGGEQYF TGTGCCAGCAGCCCAAGAAACGGAGGGGAGCAGTACTTC
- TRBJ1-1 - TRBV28 CASSSRVGPDEAFF TGTGCCAGCAGCTCCCGTGTGGGACCGGATGAAGCTTTCTTT
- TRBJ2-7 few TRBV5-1 CASSLERAAGAYEQYF TGCGCCAGCAGCTTGGAGAGGGCCGCCGGGGCCTACGAGCAGTACTTC